These 18 T cell receptor beta chains came from one sample sequenced in a study of T-cell reconstitution after alpha-beta-depleted transplantation in children. As it was prepared, the TCRbeta library received unique molecular identifiers. A single record per CDR3 protein comes from TCRdb applying MiXCR to the PCR reads. The table shows 350,000 to 450,000 distinct CDR3 sequences, with 13% occurring only once. Sequencing used PBMCs, obtained from the stem cell graft. The receptors shown here come from a human donor who donated a stem cell graft to a child with Fanconi anemia.

Worth noting for this clonotype: This may arise from a read error, as a much more abundant clone is one base away. The V and J genes are TRBV12-3 or TRBV12-4 and TRBJ2-7; 10 bases map to TRBD2. The CDR3 extends over 16 amino acids. This CDR3 reads CPSSPRTSGFSYEQYF. The CDR3 DNA is TGTCCCAGCAGTCCACGGACTAGCGGTTTTTCCTACGAGCAGTACTTC.

This clonotype has a handful of counts. This chain uses TRBV20-1 with TRBJ2-1, with 8 bases that match TRBD2. V was pared by 6 bases and J by 5 bases, with 12 bases of the junction left unmatched. The germline CDR1 and CDR2 sequences are DFQATT and SNEGSKA (reference sequence). This CDR3 has 15 residues. The CDR3 reads CSARDPSGGHNEQFF. CDR3 nucleotides: TGCAGTGCCCGAGATCCCAGCGGGGGCCACAATGAGCAGTTCTTC.

This clonotype has only a few counts. V usage is TRBV28 and J usage is TRBJ2-5; D is possibly TRBD1 or TRBD2 (5 bases each). The CDR3 is made up of 15 amino acids. Germline V gives CDR1 MDHEN, CDR2 SYDVKM. Trimming pared 3 bases from V and 4 bases from J, leaving 15 bases between. CDR3: CASSFSGPWGETQYF. CDR3 bases: TGTGCCAGCAGTTTTTCGGGGCCCTGGGGAGAGACCCAGTACTTC.

This clonotype was seen ten or more times. The rearrangement links TRBV7-8 to TRBJ2-5; D is ambiguous. The germline CDR1 and CDR2 sequences are SGHVS and FQNEAQ. V lost 1 base and J 4 bases, leaving 13 bases between the germline ends. This CDR3 comprises 15 residues. CDR3 sequence reads: CASSLGVGFRETQYF. The CDR3 coding sequence is TGTGCCAGCAGCTTAGGGGTCGGGTTTAGAGAGACCCAGTACTTC.

This clonotype was seen more than once but under ten times. The chain joins TRBV9 to TRBJ2-3, with 8 bases fitting TRBD2. The V segment lost 0 bases and the J segment 5 bases; nucleotides outside the gene matches: 8. Germline V lookup: CDR1 SGDLS, CDR2 YYNGEE. The CDR3 is made up of 16 amino acids. The CDR3 protein is CASSVGNGGAGDTQYF. DNA of the CDR3: TGTGCCAGCAGCGTAGGGAACGGGGGGGCCGGAGATACGCAGTATTTT. Drawing the rest from reference TRBV9 and TRBJ2-3, the complete variable domain is DSGVTQTPKHLITATGQRVTLRCSPRSGDLSVYWYQQSLDQGLQFLIQYYNGEERAKGNILERFSAQQFPDLHSELNLSSLELGDSALYFCASSVGNGGAGDTQYFGPGTRLTVL.

This chain joins TRBV20-1 and TRBJ2-3; D is unclear. CDR3 size: 11 residues. Germline V gene data show CDR1 as DFQATT and CDR2 as SNEGSKA (reference sequence). Trimming took off 4 bases at V and 10 bases at J, with 12 bases between the two ends. The CDR3 bases are TGCAGTGCTATTGGACCCGGTGCGCAGTATTTT. As protein: CSAIGPGAQYF.

This clonotype was seen at least ten times. The chain joins TRBV5-4 to TRBJ2-7; D uncertain. CDR1 SGHNT and CDR2 YYREEE come from the germline V gene (reference sequence). V lost 0 bases to trimming and J lost 6 bases, with 13 bases between them. This CDR3 region has 14 residues. The DNA of the CDR3 is TGTGCCAGCAGCTTGGCTGGGGTTTCAGGCGAGCAGTACTTC. This translates into CASSLAGVSGEQYF.

This clonotype was counted only a few times. The V gene is TRBV7-2, the J gene TRBJ1-2, with 7 bases identical to TRBD1. J was trimmed by 8 bases and V by 5 bases; bases with no gene match: 11. The CDR3 totals 14 residues. CDR1 SGHTA and CDR2 FQGNSA come from the germline V gene. This CDR3 reads CASSPRTGPGGYTF. DNA for the CDR3: TGTGCCAGCAGCCCTCGGACAGGACCTGGGGGCTACACCTTC. Drawing the rest from reference TRBV7-2 and TRBJ1-2, the complete variable domain is GAGVSQSPSNKVTEKGKDVELRCDPISGHTALYWYRQSLGQGLEFLIYFQGNSAPDKSGLPSDRFSAERTGGSVSTLTIQRTQQEDSAVYLCASSPRTGPGGYTFGSGTRLTVV.

This clonotype was picked up many times. The chain joins TRBV4-3 to TRBJ2-1, with D hard to call. Germline values: CDR1 LGHNA, CDR2 YSLEER. This CDR3 is built from 15 residues. Trimming cost V 0 bases and J 2 bases, with 8 bases left between them. CDR3 bases: TGCGCCAGCAGCCAAGATATAGTACCCTACAATGAGCAGTTCTTC. This gives the protein CASSQDIVPYNEQFF.

This clonotype appeared a few times. The V call is TRBV24-1, the J call TRBJ2-4; the match to TRBD1 covers 9 bases. J gave up 1 base and V 9 bases, and 9 bases lay outside the gene matches. The germline V gene has CDR1 KGHDR and CDR2 SFDVKD. CDR3 length: 16 amino acids. In DNA, the CDR3 is TGTGCCACCGCCCGGGACAGGGAAAGTGCCAAAAACATTCAGTACTTC. It is translated as CATARDRESAKNIQYF.

This clonotype has a handful of counts. This chain connects TRBV6-1 to TRBJ1-2; D gene unclear. This CDR3 is built from 13 residues. CDR1 is MNHNS and CDR2 is SASEGT in the germline V gene. V lost 5 bases to trimming and J lost 4 bases, with 11 bases between them. CDR3 region: CASSTTRTYGYTF. The CDR3 DNA reads TGTGCCAGCAGTACCACAAGGACCTATGGCTACACCTTC.

This clonotype came up a few times. V and J are TRBV12-3 or TRBV12-4 and TRBJ2-7; D is unclear. This CDR3 has 14 amino acids. Trimming removed 5 bases from V and 6 bases from J, with 17 bases in between. This chain's CDR3 is CASSRLEAPPEQYF. CDR3 DNA sequence: TGTGCCAGCAGTCGACTTGAGGCGCCCCCCGAGCAGTACTTC.

Ten or more counts support this clonotype. V usage is TRBV7-6 and J usage is TRBJ2-1; TRBD2 matches 8 bases. J gave up 10 bases and V 6 bases, and 14 bases lay outside the gene matches. The CDR3 extends over 15 amino acids. In germline, CDR1 is SGHVS, CDR2 FNYEAQ. DNA for the CDR3: TGTGCCAGCAGGCCCAGCGGGGGCCCTTCTAGGGAGCAGTTCTTC. Residues: CASRPSGGPSREQFF.

Many counts were recorded for this clonotype. The chain links TRBV12-3 or TRBV12-4 to TRBJ2-1; no reliable D call. This CDR3 is built from 13 residues. V shed 6 bases and J shed 6 bases, with 12 bases lying between them. CDR3 DNA sequence: TGTGCCAGCAGCGGTCTCAAGGGCAATGAGCAGTTCTTC. It yields the protein CASSGLKGNEQFF.

This CDR3 is CASGTPGALGAQYF. The CDR3 DNA is TGTGCCAGCGGAACGCCGGGGGCGTTAGGCGCCCAGTACTTC. The V and J genes are TRBV12-3 or TRBV12-4 and TRBJ2-5; D tentatively fits TRBD1 or TRBD2 (6 bases each). The CDR3 runs 14 residues. V lost 8 bases and J lost 9, with 22 bases in between.

This clonotype has a handful of counts. This chain joins TRBV10-2 and TRBJ2-5; 9 bases are a match to TRBD1. Germline V gene sequence: CDR1 WSHSY, CDR2 SAAADI. The CDR3 sequence is 15 residues long. V was clipped by 5 bases and J by 5 bases; unmatched bases: 9. CDR3 in DNA: TGCGCCAGCAGTCCGGGACAGGGTGGTTTCGAGACCCAGTACTTC. Protein: CASSPGQGGFETQYF.

This clonotype was found many times. The V and J genes are TRBV10-1 and TRBJ2-5; D may be TRBD1 (5 bases). Germline loops: CDR1 WNHNN, CDR2 SYGVQD (reference sequence). Trimming left V 3 bases short and J 2 bases short, with 10 bases between. This CDR3 has 14 amino acids. The CDR3, as DNA: TGCGCCAGCAGTGAACAGACAGCGCAAGAGACCCAGTACTTC. Its protein product is CASSEQTAQETQYF.

The rearrangement links TRBV27 to TRBJ2-7; D not certain. The length of the CDR3 is 13 residues. V was clipped by 5 bases and J by 1 base, with 9 bases between them. The germline V gene encodes CDR1 MNHEY and CDR2 SMNVEV (reference sequence). The CDR3 DNA reads as TGTGCCAGCAGTAAAGGATTATCCTACGAGCAGTACTTC. Protein product: CASSKGLSYEQYF.